The source of this T cell receptor (beta chain) is a study of T cell responses to AZD1222 COVID-19 vaccine. Study results and caveats: The reported proportion of spike-specific TCRs targeting unmutated variant regions was nearly half.

TCRdb keeps only in-frame clones here, not all; method: immunoSEQ multiplex PCR. This table has approximately 170,000 clones, approximately 94% appearing once. Note on this clone: What it recognizes is unknown.

Germline V lookup: CDR1 SGDLS, CDR2 YYNGEE. This CDR3 region has 16 residues. J was trimmed by 2 bases and V by 4 bases; bases with no gene match: 5. The clonotype was recovered from an adult who received the AZD1222 COVID-19 vaccine. This rearrangement joins TRBV9 to TRBJ2-3; 12 bases map to TRBD2. The source material was peripheral blood, sampled 28 days after the second AZD1222 dose. Written as DNA, the CDR3 is TGTGCCAGCAGCCCCACTAGCGGGAGGACCACAGATACGCAGTATTTT. This gives the protein CASSPTSGRTTDTQYF.